The rows below give T cell receptor beta chains drawn from one sample of a study of response to subunit inactivated influenza vaccine. MiXCR was run by TCRdb on the RT-PCR reads, yielding one entry per CDR3 protein. Among about 520,000 distinct CDR3 sequences, approximately 7.2% were seen once, and the ten largest hold roughly 13%. The specimen comprised PBMCs from blood, sampled around 25 months after vaccination. These receptors all come from a man in his fifties or sixties who received an inactivated influenza vaccine. Both conserved end residues are part of each CDR3. A D gene is named only where the DNA matches it firmly. The listing skips clone size in some rows; elsewhere it reads once, few, many or a size class.

d_call	v_call	clone_size	j_call	cdr3_nt	cdr3_aa
NA	TRBV7-9	NA	TRBJ2-5	TGTGCCAGCAGCCCCCCCTTGGTGGAGAAACAAGAGACCCAGTACTTC	CASSPPLVEKQETQYF
TRBD1	TRBV5-1	NA	TRBJ2-1	TGCGCCAGCAGCTCGGACAGGGGGCCGGGGGAGCAGTTCTTC	CASSSDRGPGEQFF
TRBD2	TRBV11-1	NA	TRBJ2-3	TGTGCCAGCAGCTACCTCAAAATGACTAGCGGGTTTCTGGGTACGCAGTATTTT	CASSYLKMTSGFLGTQYF
NA	TRBV7-2	many	TRBJ2-5	TGTGCCAGCAGCTTAGATCGGCTCGTTTTAGGAGAGACCCAGTACTTC	CASSLDRLVLGETQYF
NA	TRBV12-3/TRBV12-4	few	TRBJ2-6	TGTGCCAGCAGTTTTGAGTGGGGAGGCGGCGTCCCCATCTCTGGGGCCAACGTCCTGACTTTC	CASSFEWGGGVPISGANVLTF
TRBD2	TRBV20-1	few	TRBJ2-3	TGCAGTGCTCCCCTTGGGGCGGGGGGGCCAGATACGCAGTATTTT	CSAPLGAGGPDTQYF
TRBD1	TRBV5-6	few	TRBJ1-4	TGTGCCAGCAGAATACAGGGGTACGATGAAAAACTGTTTTTT	CASRIQGYDEKLFF
NA	TRBV5-1	NA	TRBJ2-1	TGCGCCAGCAGCTTGGACAGGGATCGTGGTGAGCAGTTCTTC	CASSLDRDRGEQFF
NA	TRBV12-3/TRBV12-4	many	TRBJ2-1	TGTGCCAGCAGTTTCGGGTTCATGGCCTACAATGAGCAGTTCTTC	CASSFGFMAYNEQFF
TRBD1	TRBV28	NA	TRBJ2-1	TGTGCCAGCAGTTTGGGGGGACAGGGGTACAATGAGCAGTTCTTC	CASSLGGQGYNEQFF
TRBD2	TRBV6-1	many	TRBJ2-1	TGTGCCAGCAGTATAGCGGGGGCCTCTCTTAATGAGCAGTTCTTC	CASSIAGASLNEQFF
NA	TRBV7-2	many	TRBJ1-4	TGTGCCAGCAGCTTTCAGGGCGGAAATGAAAAACTGTTTTTT	CASSFQGGNEKLFF
NA	TRBV5-1	NA	TRBJ2-7	TGCGCCAGCAGCCATGACGGAGGTGGGGGCGGCCAGTACTTC	CASSHDGGGGGQYF
TRBD1	TRBV20-1	NA	TRBJ1-5	TGCAGTGCTAGCCCCCTACAGGGGGATAGCAATCAGCCCCAGCATTTT	CSASPLQGDSNQPQHF
TRBD2	TRBV20-1	few	TRBJ2-2	TGCAGTGCTGGACTAGCGGGGGGCGGGGAGCTGTTTTTT	CSAGLAGGGELFF